The 28 T cell receptor beta chains given below trace back to one sample, sequenced in a study of Graves' ophthalmopathy and Graves' hyperthyroidism. Transcripts of RNA were the source for amplifying TCR beta CDR3 regions. An initial RT-PCR round employing HTBI primers preceded a second-round multiplex PCR. TCRdb analysed the multiplex PCR reads with MiXCR anew, one entry per CDR3 protein. In the table there are 680,000 or so distinct CDR3 sequences, 22% of which are singletons. Sequencing was performed on peripheral blood. These receptor sequences come from a woman under 30 with stable Graves' hyperthyroidism. Some clones in this sample may be carry-over from other donors' samples.

The chain couples TRBV13 to TRBJ1-1; D not certain. V lost 3 bases, J lost 8 bases, and 10 bases lay in between. CDR3 length: 12 residues. The germline V gene encodes CDR1 PRHDT and CDR2 FYEKMQ (reference sequence). CDR3 in amino acids: CASSFQGGEAFF. DNA for the CDR3: TGTGCCAGCAGCTTCCAAGGAGGGGAAGCTTTCTTT.

This clonotype occurred many times. The chain uses TRBV19 and TRBJ1-5; D call uncertain. In germline, CDR1 is LNHDA, CDR2 SQIVND (reference sequence). The CDR3 length is 14 residues. V was clipped by 4 bases and J by 0 bases, with 7 bases between them. CDR3 residues: CASSKVSSNQPQHF. In DNA, the CDR3 is TGTGCCAGTAGTAAAGTTTCTAGCAATCAGCCCCAGCATTTT.

This clonotype was seen repeatedly, ten times or more. The chain uses TRBV28 and TRBJ2-7, with D possibly being TRBD2 (6 bases). Per the germline V gene, CDR1 is MDHEN and CDR2 is SYDVKM. V gave up 3 bases and J gave up 3 bases, with 12 bases separating them. This CDR3 is 14 amino acids long. The CDR3, as DNA: TGTGCCAGCAGTTTGCACGGGGGAAACTACGAGCAGTACTTC. It yields the protein CASSLHGGNYEQYF.

In its sample, this clonotype was seen many times. The gene calls are TRBV19 and TRBJ2-7, with 9 bases aligning to TRBD1. The germline V gene has CDR1 LNHDA and CDR2 SQIVND (reference sequence). The CDR3 spans 16 residues. The junction had 12 bases not matched to a gene; V was cut back by 6 bases and J by 3 bases. In DNA form, the CDR3 reads TGTGCCAGTAGAGCCACAGGGGGCGCCTATAACTACGAGCAGTACTTC. Amino acids: CASRATGGAYNYEQYF.

This clonotype has at least ten counts. This chain uses TRBV6-5 with TRBJ1-2; TRBD1 is a possible D gene (6 bases). V lost 0 bases and J 4 bases, leaving 15 bases between the germline ends. The CDR3 covers 16 residues. CDR1 is MNHEY, CDR2 SVGAGI, per germline. The CDR3 sequence: CASSYSNRAFGYGYTF. The CDR3 nucleotides read TGTGCCAGCAGTTACTCAAACAGGGCTTTCGGCTATGGCTACACCTTC.

This clonotype was found many times. This rearrangement joins TRBV6-1 to TRBJ1-1, with D possibly TRBD1 on 5 matching bases. CDR3 length equals 15 residues. Germline CDR1 reads MNHNS; CDR2 reads SASEGT. V was trimmed by 6 bases and J by 4 bases, leaving 18 bases between them. The CDR3 reads CASRDRSPVGTEAFF. The DNA for the CDR3 is TGTGCCAGCAGAGACAGAAGCCCCGTGGGCACTGAAGCTTTCTTT.

This clonotype has a count of ten or more. A much larger clone lies a single base off, so this may be a read error. J is TRBJ2-7 and V is TRBV12-3 or TRBV12-4; no firm D call. The CDR3 spans 15 residues. With 7 bases removed from V and 2 bases from J, the gap between germline ends came to 18 bases. The CDR3 nucleotides are TGTGCCAGCAAGATCTCACCGGACGGACCCTACGAGCAGTACTTC. It is translated as CASKISPDGPYEQYF.

This clonotype was detected many times. The chain is built from TRBV10-3 and TRBJ2-7; possibly TRBD1 or TRBD2 for D (5 bases each). V was cut by 0 bases and J by 0 bases, with 12 bases left in between. This CDR3 is built from 16 residues. Germline CDR1 is ENHRY and CDR2 is SYGVKD. The CDR3 is CAISESGDGSSYEQYF. CDR3 in DNA: TGTGCCATCAGTGAGTCCGGGGACGGCAGCTCCTACGAGCAGTACTTC.

This clonotype appeared many times. V is TRBV6-2 or TRBV6-3 and J is TRBJ1-2; D perhaps matches TRBD1 (6 bases). Per the germline V gene, CDR1 is MNHEY and CDR2 is SVGEGT. The CDR3 totals 13 residues. V lost 6 bases, J lost 2 bases, and 10 bases lay in between. The DNA for the CDR3 is TGTGCCAGCAGCGGACAGCCCAACTATGGCTACACCTTC. Encoded protein: CASSGQPNYGYTF.

The chain is built from TRBV15 and TRBJ1-2; a possible D gene is TRBD1 (6 bases). The CDR3 covers 16 residues. V was pared by 0 bases and J by 3 bases, with 14 bases between. Germline CDR1 and CDR2: LNHNV and YYDKDF (reference sequence). DNA for the CDR3: TGTGCCACCAGCAGAGATTCATGGGGGGCCCACTATGGCTACACCTTC. Its protein is CATSRDSWGAHYGYTF.

The sample holds many counts of this clonotype. CDR3 coding DNA: TGTGCCAGCAGTGATGGGAGGACAGAATCCTACGAGCAGTACTTC. It specifies CASSDGRTESYEQYF. This chain uses TRBV2 with TRBJ2-7; D is tentatively TRBD1 or TRBD2 (6 bases each). This CDR3 is 15 amino acids long. V dropped 3 bases and J dropped 1 base, with 13 bases sitting between them. Germline V gene sequence: CDR1 SNHLY, CDR2 FYNNEI.

This clonotype has a count of ten or more. The chain employs TRBV2 and TRBJ2-5; no firm D call. V was cut by 6 bases and J by 2 bases, with 19 bases left in between. The CDR3 totals 16 residues. Germline V gene sequence: CDR1 SNHLY, CDR2 FYNNEI. The CDR3 coding sequence is TGTGCCAGCAGCGTGATTAGGGCCCAAAGACAAGAGACCCAGTACTTC. Its translation: CASSVIRAQRQETQYF. Using reference TRBV2 and TRBJ2-5 for the parts outside the CDR3, the full variable domain is EPEVTQTPSHQVTQMGQEVILRCVPISNHLYFYWYRQILGQKVEFLVSFYNNEISEKSEIFDDQFSVERPDGSNFTLKIRSTKLEDSAMYFCASSVIRAQRQETQYFGPGTRLLVL.

The gene calls are TRBV13 and TRBJ1-2; 7 bases are a match to TRBD1. With V trimmed by 5 bases and J by 2 bases, 8 bases remained unmatched. The CDR3 contains 15 residues. Looked up from germline, CDR1 is PRHDT and CDR2 is FYEKMQ (reference sequence). The CDR3 sequence is CASSPQGQLNYGYTF. The DNA of the CDR3 is TGTGCCAGCAGCCCCCAGGGACAGTTAAACTATGGCTACACCTTC.

This clonotype was observed at least ten times. This sequence joins TRBV13 and TRBJ1-1, with a possible D match to TRBD1 (5 bases). V lost 1 base, J lost 0 bases, and 15 bases lay in between. The germline V gene encodes CDR1 PRHDT and CDR2 FYEKMQ (reference sequence). This CDR3 is built from 17 residues. The CDR3 reads CASSLERTRGVNTEAFF. CDR3 coding DNA: TGTGCCAGCAGCTTAGAGAGGACAAGGGGAGTGAACACTGAAGCTTTCTTT.

This clonotype was seen once. V is TRBV18 and J is TRBJ1-2; the match to TRBD1 covers 9 bases. Losses at the gene ends were 0 bases for V and 3 bases for J; bases not matched to a gene: 8. The CDR3 length is 17 residues. Per germline, CDR1 KGHSH and CDR2 LQKENI. DNA for the CDR3: TGTGCCAGCTCACCACCGGCGAAGACAGGGGGACACTATGGCTACACCTTC. Protein: CASSPPAKTGGHYGYTF.

This clonotype was detected ten times or more. The CDR3 sequence is CASSGTGEILPEEQYF. The CDR3 nucleotides are TGTGCCAGCAGTGGGACAGGGGAGATCCTACCTGAGGAGCAGTACTTC. The V and J genes are TRBV2 and TRBJ2-7; 9 nucleotides agree with TRBD1. V shed 4 bases, J shed 7 bases, and the junction held 14 bases outside the gene matches. This CDR3 has 16 residues. Germline V CDR1 and CDR2: SNHLY, FYNNEI.

This clonotype was seen many times. V usage is TRBV6-1 and J usage is TRBJ1-5, with TRBD1 matching over 7 bases. The CDR3 runs to 14 residues. Germline trimming cut 5 bases from V and 5 bases from J; bases unmatched to any gene: 6. Germline V lookup: CDR1 MNHNS, CDR2 SASEGT. DNA for the CDR3: TGTGCCAGCAGTAGCTCAGGGGGGGATCAGCCCCAGCATTTT. It codes for CASSSSGGDQPQHF.

The gene calls are TRBV12-3 or TRBV12-4 and TRBJ2-5; 7 bases are a match to TRBD1. V shed 3 bases, J shed 4 bases, and the junction held 5 bases outside the gene matches. The CDR3 sequence is 14 residues long. The CDR3: CASSFGTAGETQYF. CDR3 in DNA: TGTGCCAGCAGTTTTGGGACAGCCGGAGAGACCCAGTACTTC.

This clonotype was observed at least ten times. J is TRBJ2-7 and V is TRBV4-1; D is perhaps TRBD1 (7 bases). Germline CDR1 is MGHRA and CDR2 is YSYEKL. V was pared by 6 bases and J by 2 bases, with 17 bases between. The CDR3 totals 15 residues. DNA for the CDR3: TGCGCCAGCAGACAGGTGGAGGGGGCCCCCTACGAGCAGTACTTC. This gives the protein CASRQVEGAPYEQYF.

This clonotype appeared many times. The CDR3 DNA sequence: TGTGCCACCAGCAGAGAATGGGACAGCTCCTACGAGCAGTACTTC. This codes for CATSREWDSSYEQYF. The chain carries TRBV15 and TRBJ2-7; 7 bases agree with TRBD1. The CDR3 consists of 15 residues. The germline CDR1 and CDR2 sequences are LNHNV and YYDKDF (reference sequence). Trimming took 0 bases from V and 0 from J; bases not matched to a gene: 2.

This clonotype was seen more than once but under ten times. This chain connects TRBV11-2 to TRBJ2-2, with TRBD2 as a possible D gene (6 bases). The CDR3 has 16 residues. Germline CDR1 is SGHAT and CDR2 is FQNNGV. Trimming took off 3 bases at V and 5 bases at J, with 16 bases between the two ends. CDR3 amino acids: CASSFPGLHLTGELFF. The CDR3 DNA sequence: TGTGCCAGCAGCTTTCCGGGACTCCATTTGACCGGGGAGCTGTTTTTT.

This clonotype was detected only a few times. The chain links TRBV29-1 to TRBJ1-1, with no clear D. CDR3 length: 13 amino acids. The V gene's germline CDR1 is SQVTM and CDR2 ANQGSEA. The V end was cut by 7 bases, the J end by 0 bases, with 12 bases between. CDR3 residues: CSAVTDLNTEAFF. The CDR3 DNA reads as TGCAGCGCCGTTACAGATTTGAACACTGAAGCTTTCTTT.

This clonotype has just one count. V gene TRBV6-1 combines with J gene TRBJ2-7; 8 positions agree with TRBD1. V lost 6 bases, J lost 6 bases, and 10 bases stayed unmatched. The CDR3 contains 14 residues. From germline, CDR1 is MNHNS and CDR2 SASEGT. In nucleotides, the CDR3 is TGTGCCAGCAGCACCGGACAGGGTGGTCTCGAGCAGTACTTC. Its protein is CASSTGQGGLEQYF.

This clonotype has only a few counts. The V gene is TRBV20-1, the J gene TRBJ1-1; the D gene is possibly TRBD1 (5 bases). Germline CDR1 reads DFQATT; CDR2 reads SNEGSKA (reference sequence). Trimming stripped 3 bases from V and 2 bases from J, with 7 bases between. The CDR3 length is 12 residues. CDR3 amino acids: CSASRDNTEAFF. The CDR3, as DNA: TGCAGTGCTAGTAGGGACAACACTGAAGCTTTCTTT.

V is TRBV7-3 and J is TRBJ2-5; TRBD1 matches 7 bases. V lost 0 bases and J lost 3; bases outside the gene matches: 4. CDR3 size: 15 residues. CDR1 SGHTA and CDR2 FQGTGA come from the germline V gene. CDR3 in DNA: TGTGCCAGCAGCTTAACCTCCGACAGGGAAGAGACCCAGTACTTC. Protein product: CASSLTSDREETQYF. The whole variable domain, remainder taken from reference TRBV7-3 and TRBJ2-5, is GAGVSQTPSNKVTEKGKYVELRCDPISGHTALYWYRQSLGQGPEFLIYFQGTGAADDSGLPNDRFFAVRPEGSVSTLKIQRTERGDSAVYLCASSLTSDREETQYFGPGTRLLVL.

CDR3 sequence reads: CAWGSLNTEAFF. DNA of the CDR3: TGTGCCTGGGGCAGTTTGAACACTGAAGCTTTCTTT. This chain uses TRBV30 with TRBJ1-1; D is ambiguous. Between the trimmed V and J ends, which lost 5 bases and 0 bases, there was a span of 7 bases. Germline V gives CDR1 GTSNPN, CDR2 SVGIG (reference sequence). The CDR3 is 12 residues long.

This clonotype occurred many times. The rearrangement joins TRBV12-3 or TRBV12-4 to TRBJ2-7; 11 nucleotides align to TRBD2. Trimming removed 2 bases from V and 3 bases from J; junction bases left unmatched: 0. The CDR3 spans 14 residues. The CDR3 protein is CASSLLAGGYEQYF. The CDR3 coding sequence is TGTGCCAGCAGTTTACTAGCGGGAGGCTACGAGCAGTACTTC.

This clonotype was counted ten times or more. The chain carries TRBV19 and TRBJ1-2; TRBD1 agrees at 7 bases. Trimming took 5 bases from V and 4 from J; bases not matched to a gene: 7. CDR3 length: 14 amino acids. Germline values: CDR1 LNHDA, CDR2 SQIVND (reference sequence). CDR3 nucleotides: TGTGCCAGTAGTGTCGACAGGGTGGGCTATGGCTACACCTTC. The encoded protein is CASSVDRVGYGYTF.